The clone carrying this T cell receptor (beta chain) has at least ten counts. The germline gives CDR1 SGHAT, CDR2 FQNNGV. CDR3 length equals 13 residues. The V end lost 2 bases, the J end lost 2 bases, and 6 bases lay between the germline ends. TCRdb called the 5' RACE reads again in MiXCR, with one record for every CDR3 protein. This table holds about 340,000 distinct CDR3 sequences, roughly 4% found once. The record originates from a study of T cells after yellow fever vaccination. The sample was PBMCs, taken 5 days after the yellow fever booster vaccination. This clonotype originated in a man aged 18 to 29 who received the YFV17D yellow fever vaccine. The V and J genes are TRBV11-2 and TRBJ1-1; D gene uncertain. In DNA form, the CDR3 reads TGTGCCAGCAGCTTATCCACCAACACTGAAGCTTTCTTT. It is translated as CASSLSTNTEAFF. Combining the CDR3 with reference TRBV11-2 and TRBJ1-1 gives the whole variable domain EAGVAQSPRYKIIEKRQSVAFWCNPISGHATLYWYQQILGQGPKLLIQFQNNGVVDDSQLPKDRFSAERLKGVDSTLKIQPAKLEDSAVYLCASSLSTNTEAFFGQGTRLTVV.